The source of this T cell receptor (beta chain) is a study of blood T cell repertoires in COVID-19. Study at large: Researchers got acute and convalescent COVID-19 samples from the United States, Italy and Spain. From T cells, B-cell-depleted T cells, or PBMCs came the material, which was cDNA or gDNA.

In the source study's methods: Amplification of reference gene primers provided the estimated nucleated cell counts. The data were produced by immunoSEQ multiplex PCR, yet TCRdb's version contains in-frame clones alone and is incomplete. The DNA was the basis for D and trimming; V, J and clone size are from that table. The repertoire includes about 250,000 clones, roughly 85% of them detected once, and around 3% sits in the top ten. CDR1 SGHTA and CDR2 FQGTGA come from the germline V gene. The V segment lost 5 bases and the J segment 5 bases; nucleotides outside the gene matches: 8. The CDR3 length is 15 residues.

V and J are TRBV7-3 and TRBJ2-3, with 9 bases lining up with TRBD1. Input material: peripheral blood. The sequence derives from a man younger than 35 with active or convalescent COVID-19. The CDR3 region is CASSPGQGLVDTQYF. In nucleotides, the CDR3 is TGTGCCAGCAGCCCGGGACAGGGTCTCGTAGATACGCAGTATTTT.